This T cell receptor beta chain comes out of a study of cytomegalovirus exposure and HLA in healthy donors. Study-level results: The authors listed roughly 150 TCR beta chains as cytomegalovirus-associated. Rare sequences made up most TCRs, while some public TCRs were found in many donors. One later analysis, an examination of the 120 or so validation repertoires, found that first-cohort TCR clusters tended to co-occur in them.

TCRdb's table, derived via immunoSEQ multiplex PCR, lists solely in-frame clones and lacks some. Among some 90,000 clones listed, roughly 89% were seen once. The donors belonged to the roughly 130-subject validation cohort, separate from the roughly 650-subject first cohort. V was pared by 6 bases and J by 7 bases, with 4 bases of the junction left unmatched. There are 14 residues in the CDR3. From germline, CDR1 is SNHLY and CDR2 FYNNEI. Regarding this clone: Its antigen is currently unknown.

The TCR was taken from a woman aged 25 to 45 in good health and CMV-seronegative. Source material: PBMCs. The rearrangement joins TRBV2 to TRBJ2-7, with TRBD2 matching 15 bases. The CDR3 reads CASRGLAGGLEQYF. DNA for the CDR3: TGTGCCAGCAGGGGACTAGCGGGAGGTCTTGAGCAGTACTTC.